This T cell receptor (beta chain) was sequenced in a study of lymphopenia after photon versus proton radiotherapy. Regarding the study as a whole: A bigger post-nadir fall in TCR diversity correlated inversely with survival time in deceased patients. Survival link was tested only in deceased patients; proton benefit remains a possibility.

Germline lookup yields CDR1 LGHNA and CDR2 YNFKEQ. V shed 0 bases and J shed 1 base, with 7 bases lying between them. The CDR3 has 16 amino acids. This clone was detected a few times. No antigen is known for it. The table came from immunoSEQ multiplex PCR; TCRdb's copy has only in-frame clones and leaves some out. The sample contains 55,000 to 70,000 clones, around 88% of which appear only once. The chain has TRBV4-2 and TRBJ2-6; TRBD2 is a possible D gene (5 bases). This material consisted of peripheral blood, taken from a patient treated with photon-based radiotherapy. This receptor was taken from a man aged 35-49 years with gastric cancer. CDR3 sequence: CASSQERDSGANVLTF. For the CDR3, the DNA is TGTGCCAGCAGCCAAGAACGGGATTCTGGGGCCAACGTCCTGACTTTC.